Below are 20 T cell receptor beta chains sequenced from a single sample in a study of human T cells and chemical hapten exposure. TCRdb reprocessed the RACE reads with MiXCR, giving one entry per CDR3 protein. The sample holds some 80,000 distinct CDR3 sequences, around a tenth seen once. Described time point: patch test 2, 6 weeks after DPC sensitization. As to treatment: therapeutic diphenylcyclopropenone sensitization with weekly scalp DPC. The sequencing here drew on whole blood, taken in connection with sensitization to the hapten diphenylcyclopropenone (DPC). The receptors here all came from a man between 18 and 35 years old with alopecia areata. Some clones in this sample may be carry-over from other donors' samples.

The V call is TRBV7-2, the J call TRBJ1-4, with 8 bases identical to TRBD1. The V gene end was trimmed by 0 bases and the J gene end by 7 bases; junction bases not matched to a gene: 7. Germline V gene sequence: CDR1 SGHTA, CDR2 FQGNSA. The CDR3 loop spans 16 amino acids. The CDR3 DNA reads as TGTGCCAGCAGCTTAGCGCGGTCAGGGGGCGCTGAAAAACTGTTTTTT. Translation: CASSLARSGGAEKLFF.

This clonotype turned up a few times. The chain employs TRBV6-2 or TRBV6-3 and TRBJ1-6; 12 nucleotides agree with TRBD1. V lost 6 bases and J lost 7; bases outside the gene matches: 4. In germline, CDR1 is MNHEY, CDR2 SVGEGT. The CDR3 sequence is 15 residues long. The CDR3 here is CASRGQGARNSPLHF. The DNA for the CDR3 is TGTGCCAGCAGGGGACAGGGGGCACGGAATTCACCCCTCCACTTT.

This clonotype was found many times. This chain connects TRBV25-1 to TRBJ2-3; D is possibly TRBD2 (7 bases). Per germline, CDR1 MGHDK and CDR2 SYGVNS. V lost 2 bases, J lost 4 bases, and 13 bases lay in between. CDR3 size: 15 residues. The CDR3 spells CASSERGGGADTQYF. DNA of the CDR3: TGTGCCAGCAGTGAACGCGGGGGCGGGGCAGATACGCAGTATTTT.

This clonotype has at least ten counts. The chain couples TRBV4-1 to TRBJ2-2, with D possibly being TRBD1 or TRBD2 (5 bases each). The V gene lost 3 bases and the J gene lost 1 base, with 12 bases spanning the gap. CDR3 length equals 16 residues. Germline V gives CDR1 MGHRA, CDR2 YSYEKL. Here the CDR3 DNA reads TGCGCCAGCAGCCACCAGGGACCTATGAACACCGGGGAGCTGTTTTTT. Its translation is CASSHQGPMNTGELFF.

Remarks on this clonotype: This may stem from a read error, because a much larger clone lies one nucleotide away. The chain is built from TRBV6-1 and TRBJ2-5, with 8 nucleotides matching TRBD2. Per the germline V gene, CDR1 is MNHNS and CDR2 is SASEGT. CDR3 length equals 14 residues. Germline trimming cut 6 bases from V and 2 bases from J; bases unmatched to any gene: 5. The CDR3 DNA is TGTGCCAGCAGGGTTCCGGGGGGGCAAGAGACCCAGTACTTC. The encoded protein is CASRVPGGQETQYF.

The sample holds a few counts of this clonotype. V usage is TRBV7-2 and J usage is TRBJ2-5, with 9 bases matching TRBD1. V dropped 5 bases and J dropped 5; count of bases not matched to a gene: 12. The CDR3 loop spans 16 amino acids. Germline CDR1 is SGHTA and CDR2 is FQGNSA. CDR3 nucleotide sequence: TGTGCCAGCAGCCGATCGGGGACAGGGTCCCGGGAGACCCAGTACTTC. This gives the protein CASSRSGTGSRETQYF.

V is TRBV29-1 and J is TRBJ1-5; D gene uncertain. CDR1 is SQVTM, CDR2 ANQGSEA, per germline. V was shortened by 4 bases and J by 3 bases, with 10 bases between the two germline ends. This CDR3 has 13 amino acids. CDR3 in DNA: TGCAGCGTTGGTTCGCAGTCCAATCAGCCCCAGCATTTT. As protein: CSVGSQSNQPQHF.

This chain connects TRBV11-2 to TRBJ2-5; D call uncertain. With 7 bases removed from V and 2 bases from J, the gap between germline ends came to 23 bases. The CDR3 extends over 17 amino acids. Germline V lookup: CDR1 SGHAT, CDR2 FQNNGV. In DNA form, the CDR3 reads TGTGCCAGCACCCCCTCGGTCCGACTCGACCCTCAAGAGACCCAGTACTTC. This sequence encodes CASTPSVRLDPQETQYF.

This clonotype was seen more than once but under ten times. CDR3 sequence: CSARRETNTGELFF. Written as DNA, the CDR3 is TGCAGTGCTCGGAGAGAAACGAACACCGGGGAGCTGTTTTTT. The chain is built from TRBV20-1 and TRBJ2-2, with unresolved D. The CDR3 spans 14 residues. Germline values: CDR1 DFQATT, CDR2 SNEGSKA (reference sequence). V lost 5 bases, J lost 0 bases, and 10 bases lay in between.

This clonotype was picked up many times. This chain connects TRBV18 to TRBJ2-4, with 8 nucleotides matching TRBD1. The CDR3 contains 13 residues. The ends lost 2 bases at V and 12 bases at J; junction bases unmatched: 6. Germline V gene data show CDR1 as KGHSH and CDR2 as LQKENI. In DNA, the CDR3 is TGTGCCAGCTCACCAGGGGACAGGTCCGCTCAGTACTTC. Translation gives CASSPGDRSAQYF.

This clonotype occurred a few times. The CDR3 DNA follows: TGTGCCAGCAGTTACCTCGGCCGGGCTGAAGCTTTCTTT. Translated: CASSYLGRAEAFF. V usage is TRBV6-2 or TRBV6-3 and J usage is TRBJ1-1; D not certain. The V gene lost 2 bases and the J gene lost 6 bases, with 10 bases spanning the gap. The CDR3 spans 13 residues. The V gene's germline CDR1 is MNHEY and CDR2 SVGEGT.

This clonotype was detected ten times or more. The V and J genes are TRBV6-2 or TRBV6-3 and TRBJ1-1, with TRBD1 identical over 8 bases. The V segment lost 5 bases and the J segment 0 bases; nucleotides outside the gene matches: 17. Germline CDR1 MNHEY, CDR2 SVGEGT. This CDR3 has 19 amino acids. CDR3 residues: CASSERDRMLFSMNTEAFF. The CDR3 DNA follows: TGTGCCAGCAGTGAAAGGGACAGGATGCTTTTCTCCATGAACACTGAAGCTTTCTTT.

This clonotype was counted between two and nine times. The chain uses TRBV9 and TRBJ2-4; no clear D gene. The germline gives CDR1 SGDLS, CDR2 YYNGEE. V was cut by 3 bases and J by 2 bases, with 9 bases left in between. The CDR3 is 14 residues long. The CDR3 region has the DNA TGTGCCAGCAGCGGGGGTCGGTCCAAAAACATTCAGTACTTC. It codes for CASSGGRSKNIQYF.

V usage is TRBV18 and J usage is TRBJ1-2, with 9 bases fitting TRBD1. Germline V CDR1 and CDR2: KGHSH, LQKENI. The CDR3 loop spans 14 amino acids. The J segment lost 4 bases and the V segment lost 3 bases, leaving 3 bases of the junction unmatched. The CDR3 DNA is TGTGCCAGCTCACCGGGACAGGGTCCCTATGGCTACACCTTC. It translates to CASSPGQGPYGYTF.

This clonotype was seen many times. The CDR3 nucleotides read TGTGCCAGCAGCTTATTTCCGGGGGGGCCTCAAGATACGCAGTATTTT. Its protein is CASSLFPGGPQDTQYF. The chain combines TRBV7-3 with TRBJ2-3, with 8 bases that match TRBD2. Germline assignment: CDR1 SGHTA and CDR2 FQGTGA. Losses at the gene ends were 2 bases for V and 5 bases for J; bases not matched to a gene: 9. The CDR3 spans 16 residues.

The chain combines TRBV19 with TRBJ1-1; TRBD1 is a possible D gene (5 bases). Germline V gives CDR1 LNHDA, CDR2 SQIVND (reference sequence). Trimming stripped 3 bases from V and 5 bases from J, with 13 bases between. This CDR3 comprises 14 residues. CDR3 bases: TGTGCCAGTAGTATCGGCAGGGCTTTGACTGAAGCTTTCTTT. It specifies CASSIGRALTEAFF.

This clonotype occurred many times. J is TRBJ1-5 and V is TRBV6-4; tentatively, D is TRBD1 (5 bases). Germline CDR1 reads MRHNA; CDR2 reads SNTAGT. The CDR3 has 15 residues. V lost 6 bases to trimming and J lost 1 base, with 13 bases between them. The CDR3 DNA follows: TGTGCCAGCAGCCCCGACAGACTGAGCAATCAGCCCCAGCATTTT. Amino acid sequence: CASSPDRLSNQPQHF.

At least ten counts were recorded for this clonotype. CDR3 protein: CASSKEVGVTYEQYF. CDR3 nucleotides: TGTGCCAGTAGTAAGGAAGTCGGCGTTACCTACGAGCAGTACTTC. This chain uses TRBV19 with TRBJ2-7; D is ambiguous. This CDR3 spans 15 amino acids. Germline lookup yields CDR1 LNHDA and CDR2 SQIVND (reference sequence). Trimming removed 4 bases from V and 2 bases from J, with 15 bases in between.

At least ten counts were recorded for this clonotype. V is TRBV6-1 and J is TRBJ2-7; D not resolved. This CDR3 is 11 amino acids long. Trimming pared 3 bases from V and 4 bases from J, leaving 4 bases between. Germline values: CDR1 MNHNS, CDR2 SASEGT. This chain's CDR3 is CASSDWYEQYV. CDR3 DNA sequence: TGTGCCAGCAGTGATTGGTACGAGCAGTACGTC.

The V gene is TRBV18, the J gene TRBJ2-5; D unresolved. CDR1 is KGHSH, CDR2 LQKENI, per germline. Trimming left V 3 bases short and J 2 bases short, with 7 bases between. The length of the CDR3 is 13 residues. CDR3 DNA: TGTGCCAGCTCACCGGACGGACAAGAGACCCAGTACTTC. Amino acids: CASSPDGQETQYF.